These 24 T cell receptor beta chains came from one sample sequenced in a study of cytomegalovirus exposure and HLA in healthy donors. Amplification used 60 Vbeta primers and 13 Jbeta primers. Generated by immunoSEQ multiplex PCR, the TCRdb table keeps only in-frame clones and is missing some. Among about 120,000 clones listed, around three quarters were seen once. The sequenced sample was PBMCs. The receptors originated from a man aged 18 to 30 in good health and CMV-seropositive.

This chain connects TRBV5-1 to TRBJ2-3; 10 bases match TRBD2. Unmatched junction bases numbered 11, after V lost 3 bases and J lost 7 bases. The CDR3 loop spans 16 amino acids. Per germline, CDR1 SGHRS and CDR2 YFSETQ. CDR3 loop: CASSSELGLAKNTQYF. DNA of the CDR3: TGCGCCAGCAGCTCGGAATTGGGACTAGCGAAGAATACGCAGTATTTT.

V is TRBV9 and J is TRBJ2-3; 8 bases are shared with TRBD1. The CDR3 loop spans 15 amino acids. Germline CDR1 and CDR2: SGDLS and YYNGEE. V dropped 4 bases and J dropped 3; count of bases not matched to a gene: 7. The CDR3 here is CASSYRGMVTDTQYF. Here the CDR3 DNA reads TGTGCCAGCAGCTACAGGGGGATGGTAACAGATACGCAGTATTTT.

This clone has more than one count but fewer than ten. J is TRBJ2-3 and V is TRBV7-9, with TRBD1 matching 7 bases. Germline V gene lookup returns CDR1 SEHNR and CDR2 FQNEAQ (reference sequence). This CDR3 is 12 amino acids long. V gave up 6 bases and J gave up 6 bases; unmatched junction bases: 3. DNA of the CDR3: TGTGCCAGCAGTCTGACAGGGGATACGCAGTATTTT. Residues: CASSLTGDTQYF.

This chain joins TRBV29-1 and TRBJ1-3, with D hard to call. V dropped 2 bases and J dropped 3 bases, with 2 bases sitting between them. Germline assignment: CDR1 SQVTM and CDR2 ANQGSEA. There are 11 residues in the CDR3. This chain's CDR3 is CSVELGNTIYF. In DNA form, the CDR3 reads TGCAGCGTTGAACTTGGAAACACCATATATTTT.

The chain is built from TRBV5-6 and TRBJ2-5; D perhaps matches TRBD2 (5 bases). Germline CDR1 reads SGHDT; CDR2 reads YYEEEE. The ends were cut back, 3 bases at V and 5 bases at J, with 11 bases in the middle. The CDR3 covers 13 residues. The DNA of the CDR3 is TGTGCCAGCAGCTGGGAGCGAAGGGAGACCCAGTACTTC. Translated, it gives CASSWERRETQYF.

This clone was seen a few times. The chain uses TRBV5-4 and TRBJ2-7; a possible D gene is TRBD1 (6 bases). The V gene's germline CDR1 is SGHNT and CDR2 YYREEE (reference sequence). This CDR3 comprises 15 residues. Trimming stripped 4 bases from V and 2 bases from J, with 16 bases between. In DNA form, the CDR3 reads TGTGCCAGCAGCAAAACATCAGGGGCTACCTACGAGCAGTACTTC. It translates to CASSKTSGATYEQYF.

The chain carries TRBV14 and TRBJ2-7; 9 bases align to TRBD1. J lost 6 bases, V lost 6 bases, and 3 bases had no gene match. Germline V CDR1 and CDR2: SGHDN, FVKESK. CDR3 length: 12 amino acids. The CDR3 region is CASRLDRGEQYF. CDR3 sequence (DNA): TGTGCCAGCAGACTGGACAGGGGCGAGCAGTACTTC. Based on the CDR3 plus reference TRBV14 and TRBJ2-7, the full variable domain is EAGVTQFPSHSVIEKGQTVTLRCDPISGHDNLYWYRRVMGKEIKFLLHFVKESKQDESGMPNNRFLAERTGGTYSTLKVQPAELEDSGVYFCASRLDRGEQYFGPGTRLTVT.

This clone was seen only a few times. The chain links TRBV6-5 to TRBJ2-2, with 10 bases aligning to TRBD1. Germline V gene lookup returns CDR1 MNHEY and CDR2 SVGAGI. The junction had 5 bases not matched to a gene; V was cut back by 9 bases and J by 7 bases. The CDR3 totals 13 residues. For the CDR3, the DNA is TGTGCCAGGAGACAGGGGGCCGGCGGGGAGCTGTTTTTT. Translating it yields CARRQGAGGELFF.

The gene calls are TRBV9 and TRBJ2-2; tentative D call: TRBD2 (6 bases). Germline V gives CDR1 SGDLS, CDR2 YYNGEE. The CDR3 extends over 14 amino acids. V was cut by 2 bases and J by 6 bases, with 11 bases left in between. The CDR3 is CASSVRREAGELFF. The CDR3 DNA reads TGTGCCAGCAGCGTCCGGAGGGAGGCCGGGGAGCTGTTTTTT.

The CDR3 reads CASSPGNDNGQYF. The DNA of the CDR3 is TGTGCCAGCAGCCCCGGGAATGACAACGGTCAGTACTTC. The chain recombines TRBV5-4 with TRBJ2-4; D is perhaps TRBD2 (5 bases). The CDR3 length is 13 residues. Germline V gene sequence: CDR1 SGHNT, CDR2 YYREEE (reference sequence). The ends were cut back, 4 bases at V and 12 bases at J, with 17 bases in the middle.

The rearrangement uses TRBV11-2 and TRBJ2-7; D not resolved. Germline loops: CDR1 SGHAT, CDR2 FQNNGV. CDR3 length equals 12 residues. The V end lost 3 bases, the J end lost 5 bases, and 8 bases lay between the germline ends. CDR3 sequence reads: CASSFNDNEQYF. CDR3 in DNA: TGTGCCAGCAGCTTTAATGACAACGAGCAGTACTTC.

The rearrangement joins TRBV28 to TRBJ1-5; 8 nucleotides align to TRBD1. V dropped 3 bases and J dropped 1; count of bases not matched to a gene: 8. In germline, CDR1 is MDHEN, CDR2 SYDVKM. The CDR3 is 17 amino acids. In nucleotides, the CDR3 is TGTGCCAGCAGTTTTTTTTCAGGGGGCGGGAGCAATCAGCCCCAGCATTTT. It yields the protein CASSFFSGGGSNQPQHF.

The chain employs TRBV27 and TRBJ2-7, with 10 nucleotides matching TRBD1. In germline, CDR1 is MNHEY, CDR2 SMNVEV (reference sequence). V dropped 6 bases and J dropped 2; count of bases not matched to a gene: 10. This CDR3 has 16 amino acids. CDR3 nucleotide sequence: TGTGCCAGCAGGTCCCTCGGGACAGGGGAGGCCTACGAGCAGTACTTC. Its translation: CASRSLGTGEAYEQYF.

The rearrangement joins TRBV19 to TRBJ2-3; D possibly corresponds to TRBD1 (6 bases). CDR1 is LNHDA, CDR2 SQIVND, per germline (reference sequence). This CDR3 has 12 residues. CDR3 sequence reads: CATKGDPDTQYF. The CDR3 coding sequence is TGTGCGACTAAGGGGGACCCAGATACGCAGTATTTT.

The V and J genes are TRBV9 and TRBJ2-6, with 9 nucleotides matching TRBD1. Germline CDR1 and CDR2: SGDLS and YYNGEE. This CDR3 contains 19 residues. V lost 0 bases, J lost 1 base, and 8 bases stayed unmatched. The CDR3 reads CASSVDFGTGFSGANVLTF. The CDR3 DNA is TGTGCCAGCAGCGTAGATTTTGGGACAGGGTTTTCTGGGGCCAACGTCCTGACTTTC.

The CDR3 region is CAWRLWTSVGEQYF. CDR3 nucleotide sequence: TGTGCCTGGAGGCTATGGACTAGCGTCGGCGAGCAGTACTTC. The rearrangement uses TRBV30 and TRBJ2-7, with 9 bases lining up with TRBD2. The V gene end was trimmed by 3 bases and the J gene end by 6 bases; junction bases not matched to a gene: 9. The V gene's germline CDR1 is GTSNPN and CDR2 SVGIG (reference sequence). The CDR3 consists of 14 residues.

The CDR3 loop is CASNLDFFEQFF. CDR3 bases: TGTGCCAGCAATTTGGACTTCTTCGAGCAGTTCTTC. The chain uses TRBV7-9 and TRBJ2-1, with D perhaps TRBD2 (5 bases). The CDR3 extends over 12 amino acids. Germline V lookup: CDR1 SEHNR, CDR2 FQNEAQ (reference sequence). Between the trimmed V and J ends, which lost 7 bases and 10 bases, there was a span of 14 bases.

The genes are TRBV5-4 and TRBJ2-3; TRBD2 agrees at 8 bases. Germline-derived CDR1 and CDR2 are SGHNT and YYREEE (reference sequence). CDR3 length equals 15 residues. V dropped 0 bases and J dropped 6; count of bases not matched to a gene: 6. The CDR3: CASSLAGGAPDTQYF. CDR3 nucleotide sequence: TGTGCCAGCAGCTTGGCGGGGGGGGCCCCCGATACGCAGTATTTT.

A remark on this clone: This CDR3 is also generated by other DNA sequences in the sample. The chain carries TRBV27 and TRBJ2-7; 11 bases line up with TRBD1. The germline V gene has CDR1 MNHEY and CDR2 SMNVEV (reference sequence). The CDR3 consists of 15 residues. J lost 6 bases, V lost 5 bases, and 9 bases had no gene match. The CDR3 sequence is CASSLGGQGAGEQYF. The CDR3 bases are TGTGCCAGCAGTCTTGGAGGACAGGGGGCTGGCGAGCAGTACTTC.

The chain carries TRBV10-3 and TRBJ1-5; 9 nucleotides agree with TRBD1. This CDR3 is built from 12 residues. Germline CDR1 ENHRY, CDR2 SYGVKD. The trim removed 8 bases at V and 7 bases at J, leaving 3 bases unmatched. Here the CDR3 DNA reads TGTGCCATCGGGACAGGGAGCCAGCCCCAGCATTTT. Translation gives CAIGTGSQPQHF.

The rearrangement joins TRBV7-6 to TRBJ2-1, with TRBD2 as a possible D gene (7 bases). The CDR3 has 14 amino acids. The V gene's germline CDR1 is SGHVS and CDR2 FNYEAQ. With 5 bases removed from V and 6 bases from J, the gap between germline ends came to 14 bases. The CDR3 region is CASSPSGGVNEQFF. The CDR3 DNA is TGTGCCAGCAGCCCGTCGGGGGGCGTCAATGAGCAGTTCTTC.

The chain couples TRBV29-1 to TRBJ1-2; D is unresolved. Germline CDR1 and CDR2: SQVTM and ANQGSEA. This CDR3 region has 13 residues. Trimming shortened V by 6 bases and J by 1 base, and 12 bases separated the two germline ends. CDR3 nucleotide sequence: TGCAGCGTCCCCGAGGGAGTTAACTATGGCTACACCTTC. Protein: CSVPEGVNYGYTF.

The rearrangement uses TRBV7-6 and TRBJ2-1; no firm D call. Trimming cost V 1 base and J 2 bases, with 9 bases left between them. Germline V gene lookup returns CDR1 SGHVS and CDR2 FNYEAQ. The CDR3 has 15 residues. CDR3 protein: CASSLGPITYNEQFF. CDR3 nucleotides: TGTGCCAGCAGCTTAGGGCCCATAACCTACAATGAGCAGTTCTTC.

This sequence joins TRBV28 and TRBJ2-7; D may be TRBD2 (6 bases). Germline V gene lookup returns CDR1 MDHEN and CDR2 SYDVKM. The CDR3 contains 12 residues. For the CDR3, the DNA is TGTGCGAGCGGGCCAACGTTCTACGAGCAGTACTTC. As protein: CASGPTFYEQYF.